This T cell receptor (beta chain) was found in a study of vaccination and CD4 T cells after COVID-19. About the research overall: Convalescent participants consisted of six males and four females, two being Hispanic.

V trimming: 2 bases; J trimming: 3 bases; junction bases outside the gene matches: 4. The CDR3 is 14 amino acids. Germline CDR1 is SGHTA and CDR2 is FQGTGA. Concerning this clonotype: What it binds is unknown.

Time point of the sample: late sampling 161 to 241 days after vaccination in a few convalescent patients. The treatment was: roughly ten-day PBMC culture with coronavirus spike peptide pools or control peptides (ViraFEST assay). Using peptide pools, antigen-specific T cells were expanded in ViraFEST before TCRs were sequenced. The assay that was used to sequence DNA from cultured CD4+ T cells was the Oncomine TCR Beta short-read assay. TCRdb independently ran MiXCR on the PCR reads; one entry per CDR3 protein. Of about 22,000 distinct CDR3 sequences listed, 30% to 35% are singletons. The receptor was isolated from a human donor who had recovered from COVID-19. The starting material was CD4+ T cells from blood, cultured in vitro, obtained about 7 months after SARS-CoV-2 vaccination. The chain employs TRBV7-3 and TRBJ2-7; 7 nucleotides line up with TRBD2. The CDR3 sequence: CASSLGPSGYEQYF. CDR3 coding DNA: TGTGCCAGCAGCTTAGGGCCTAGCGGCTACGAGCAGTACTTC.